This TCR beta chain was profiled in a study of T cell repertoires in cytomegalovirus infection. Study in general: Matching HLA type and CMV infection were both indicated by public TCR beta signatures.

The CDR3 contains 14 residues. J gave up 8 bases and V 5 bases, and 4 bases lay outside the gene matches. Germline V gene sequence: CDR1 MDHEN, CDR2 SYDVKM. The sample holds many counts of this clonotype. TCRdb passed the reads through MiXCR, listing each CDR3 protein once. The table has nearly 550,000 distinct CDR3 sequences, approximately 15% seen once; the top ten hold roughly a quarter. Sequencing was performed on CD8+ T cells from PBMCs. This receptor was obtained from a human donor in good health (CMV status not recorded). Some clones in this sample may be carry-over from other donors' samples. J is TRBJ2-1 and V is TRBV28; 12 nucleotides match TRBD2. CDR3 sequence: CASSILAGGDEQFF. The CDR3 coding sequence is TGTGCCAGCAGTATACTAGCGGGAGGCGATGAGCAGTTCTTC. Complete variable domain (other parts from reference TRBV28 and TRBJ2-1): DVKVTQSSRYLVKRTGEKVFLECVQDMDHENMFWYRQDPGLGLRLIYFSYDVKMKEKGDIPEGYSVSREKKERFSLILESASTNQTSMYLCASSILAGGDEQFFGPGTRLTVL.